This TCR beta chain was captured by sequencing in a study of shared clonotypes between healthy human individuals. Germline values: CDR1 SGHRS, CDR2 YFSETQ. Between the trimmed V and J ends, which lost 0 bases and 0 bases, there was a span of 15 bases. There are 17 residues in the CDR3. Profiled with immunoSEQ multiplex PCR; TCRdb holds only in-frame clones, not every one. The sample includes approximately 710,000 clones, roughly 88% of them seen just once. This sequence joins TRBV5-1 and TRBJ1-1; TRBD1 is a possible D gene (6 bases). The origin of this receptor is a young man in good health. Some clones in this sample may be carry-over from other donors' samples. The sequencing sample was made of memory CD8+ T cells from PBMCs. Subset defined: CD45RO+ cells pooled with CCR7-negative TemRA cells. CDR3 sequence reads: CASSLAQGSYVNTEAFF. Written as DNA, the CDR3 is TGCGCCAGCAGCTTGGCCCAGGGGTCATATGTGAACACTGAAGCTTTCTTT.